The rows below give T cell receptor beta chains drawn from one sample of a study of blood T cell repertoires in COVID-19. Measured with immunoSEQ multiplex PCR; TCRdb has only the in-frame clones, and not every one. The table lists about 300,000 clones, roughly 90% of them singletons. Sequences were obtained from peripheral blood. These receptors came from a man aged 18 to 29 who had recovered from COVID-19. CDR3s include the opening cysteine and the closing phenylalanine or tryptophan. A D gene is named only where the DNA matches it firmly. Size is stated for part of the rows, as once, few or many counts, or as a class when the clone is expanded.

D | size | J | V | CDR3 | DNA
- | - | TRBJ1-4 | TRBV19 | CASNSPGHNEKLFF | TGTGCCAGTAATTCGCCGGGACATAATGAAAAACTGTTTTTT
- | - | TRBJ2-1 | TRBV12-3/TRBV12-4 | CASSLALNNEQFF | TGTGCCAGCAGCTTGGCACTAAACAATGAGCAGTTCTTC
- | - | TRBJ2-5 | TRBV7-9 | CASSLGLQETQYF | TGTGCCAGCAGCTTAGGACTCCAAGAGACCCAGTACTTC
- | - | TRBJ2-1 | TRBV19 | CASSARPHSSYNEQFF | TGTGCCAGTAGTGCTCGACCGCACAGCTCCTACAATGAGCAGTTCTTC
TRBD2 | - | TRBJ2-5 | TRBV2 | CASSRGVVETQYF | TGTGCCAGCAGTCGGGGGGTGGTAGAGACCCAGTACTTC
TRBD1 | - | TRBJ1-2 | TRBV15 | CATSSRDRGGVGGYTF | TGTGCCACCAGCAGCCGGGACAGGGGAGGGGTAGGCGGCTACACCTTC
- | - | TRBJ1-1 | TRBV6-5 | CASSPGVAEAFF | TGTGCCAGCAGTCCGGGGGTTGCGGAAGCTTTCTTT
TRBD1 | - | TRBJ2-7 | TRBV29-1 | CSAGTGHAYEQYF | TGCAGCGCTGGGACAGGGCATGCCTACGAGCAGTACTTC
TRBD1 | - | TRBJ2-7 | TRBV13 | CASSGGQGAYEQYF | TGTGCCAGCAGCGGGGGACAGGGGGCCTACGAGCAGTACTTC
TRBD1 | once | TRBJ1-1 | TRBV6-6 | CASSPGQVLNSRLKNTEAFF | TGTGCCAGCAGTCCCGGACAGGTCCTCAACTCCCGCTTAAAGAACACTGAAGCTTTCTTT
- | - | TRBJ1-1 | TRBV30 | CAWIPASGLKNTEAFF | TGTGCCTGGATACCGGCGTCGGGACTCAAGAACACTGAAGCTTTCTTT
- | - | TRBJ1-1 | TRBV3-1/TRBV3-2 | CASSHSKNTEAFF | TGTGCCAGCAGCCATTCCAAGAACACTGAAGCTTTCTTT
- | - | TRBJ2-5 | TRBV9 | CASSDRELQETQYF | TGTGCCAGCAGCGACCGGGAACTACAAGAGACCCAGTACTTC
- | - | TRBJ1-2 | TRBV5-4 | CASSLGPPGKDGYTF | TGTGCCAGCAGCTTGGGCCCGCCCGGGAAGGATGGCTACACCTTC
- | - | TRBJ1-1 | TRBV6-1 | CASSEALTVNTEAFF | TGTGCCAGCAGTGAAGCCCTCACAGTGAACACTGAAGCTTTCTTT
- | - | TRBJ1-1 | TRBV2 | CASSEGRNTEAFF | TGTGCCAGCAGTGAGGGGAGGAACACTGAAGCTTTCTTT
TRBD2 | - | TRBJ2-5 | TRBV6-6 | CASSRPAGGQETQYF | TGTGCCAGCAGCCGGCCAGCGGGGGGGCAAGAGACCCAGTACTTC
- | - | TRBJ2-3 | TRBV10-1 | CASSESAAGTDTQYF | TGCGCCAGCAGTGAGTCTGCGGCCGGCACAGATACGCAGTATTTT
TRBD2 | - | TRBJ2-3 | TRBV6-6 | CASSRTSGLSTDTQYF | TGTGCCAGCAGCAGGACTAGCGGGTTGAGCACAGATACGCAGTATTTT
- | once | TRBJ2-1 | TRBV20-1 | CSASPGARYNEQFF | TGCAGTGCTAGTCCGGGTGCTCGCTACAATGAGCAGTTCTTC
- | - | TRBJ2-4 | TRBV9 | CASSPDSEGGLGKNIQYF | TGTGCCAGCAGCCCCGATTCGGAGGGGGGGCTAGGCAAAAACATTCAGTACTTC
- | - | TRBJ2-7 | TRBV6-1 | CASSEAIQGRWSEQYF | TGTGCCAGCAGTGAAGCGATACAGGGAAGGTGGAGCGAGCAGTACTTC
TRBD2 | once | TRBJ2-7 | TRBV10-1 | CASPLGRLAGFYEQYF | TGCGCCAGCCCCCTTGGAAGACTAGCGGGTTTCTACGAGCAGTACTTC
- | - | TRBJ2-2 | TRBV18 | CASSPGQSTGELFF | TGTGCCAGCTCACCAGGGCAATCCACCGGGGAGCTGTTTTTT
- | - | TRBJ2-5 | TRBV3-1/TRBV3-2 | CASSQDIGPQGGETQYF | TGTGCCAGCAGCCAAGACATCGGGCCTCAAGGAGGAGAGACCCAGTACTTC
- | - | TRBJ2-7 | TRBV6-2/TRBV6-3 | CASSYGLASYEQYF | TGTGCCAGCAGTTACGGGCTAGCCTCCTACGAGCAGTACTTC
- | - | TRBJ2-3 | TRBV7-9 | CAGSGEAGGADTQYF | TGTGCCGGTTCCGGGGAAGCGGGTGGCGCAGATACGCAGTATTTT
TRBD2 | - | TRBJ2-7 | TRBV12-5 | CASGLVGTSGEQYF | TGTGCTAGTGGTTTGGTGGGGACTAGCGGCGAGCAGTACTTC
- | few | TRBJ1-6 | TRBV7-9 | CASSLESAGNSPLHF | TGTGCCAGCAGCTTAGAGTCCGCGGGCAATTCACCCCTCCACTTT
TRBD1 | - | TRBJ2-3 | TRBV15 | CATSRGTGNTDTQYF | TGTGCCACCAGCAGAGGGACAGGTAACACAGATACGCAGTATTTT
- | - | TRBJ1-2 | TRBV5-6 | CASSRRADATSNYGYTF | TGTGCCAGCTCACGGAGGGCGGACGCGACGTCTAACTATGGCTACACCTTC
TRBD1 | - | TRBJ2-3 | TRBV18 | CASSPLGTGDTDTQYF | TGTGCCAGCTCACCACTCGGGACAGGGGACACAGATACGCAGTATTTT
- | - | TRBJ1-2 | TRBV12-3/TRBV12-4 | CASSPTGYGYTF | TGTGCCAGCAGCCCGACAGGCTATGGCTACACCTTC
- | once | TRBJ2-7 | TRBV4-2 | CASSQTVSSYEQYF | TGTGCCAGCAGCCAGACAGTAAGCTCCTACGAGCAGTACTTC
TRBD2 | - | TRBJ2-3 | TRBV7-2 | CATRLAGDTDTQYF | TGTGCCACCCGACTAGCGGGGGACACAGATACGCAGTATTTT
- | - | TRBJ2-1 | TRBV7-9 | CASSPRLGPYNEQFF | TGTGCCAGCAGCCCCCGGCTAGGTCCCTACAATGAGCAGTTCTTC
- | - | TRBJ2-7 | TRBV6-5 | CASSYSTGFGEQYF | TGTGCCAGCAGTTACTCGACGGGATTTGGCGAGCAGTACTTC
- | - | TRBJ2-7 | TRBV7-2 | CASRPPGGYEQYF | TGTGCCAGCAGACCCCCCGGGGGTTACGAGCAGTACTTC
- | - | TRBJ2-7 | TRBV4-1 | CASSQDQWGGTEEQYF | TGCGCCAGCAGCCAAGATCAATGGGGCGGTACGGAAGAGCAGTACTTC
- | - | TRBJ1-2 | TRBV6-2/TRBV6-3 | CASSWTAYGYTF | TGTGCCAGCAGTTGGACAGCCTATGGCTACACCTTC
- | once | TRBJ2-1 | TRBV5-1 | CASSWGDMRPYNEQFF | TGCGCCAGCAGCTGGGGAGACATGAGACCCTACAATGAGCAGTTCTTC
TRBD1 | - | TRBJ1-1 | TRBV7-3 | CASRGTVYTEAFF | TGTGCCAGCAGGGGGACAGTTTACACTGAAGCTTTCTTT
- | - | TRBJ2-5 | TRBV6-6 | CASSPPQVGTQYF | TGTGCCAGCAGCCCCCCGCAGGTGGGGACCCAGTACTTC
TRBD2 | once | TRBJ2-3 | TRBV27 | CASSPIAGRTDTQYF | TGTGCCAGCAGTCCTATAGCGGGCCGCACAGATACGCAGTATTTT
TRBD1 | - | TRBJ2-5 | TRBV10-3 | CAIMGDRGSETQYF | TGTGCCATCATGGGGGACAGGGGGTCGGAGACCCAGTACTTC
- | once | TRBJ2-7 | TRBV12-3/TRBV12-4 | CASGDTNYEQYF | TGTGCCAGCGGGGACACTAACTACGAGCAGTACTTC
TRBD2 | once | TRBJ2-5 | TRBV6-2/TRBV6-3 | CASSPGTSKFALETQYF | TGTGCCAGCAGCCCCGGGACTAGCAAGTTCGCCCTGGAGACCCAGTACTTC
TRBD1 | - | TRBJ2-5 | TRBV5-4 | CASSLVGGGETQYF | TGTGCCAGCAGCTTGGTAGGGGGCGGGGAGACCCAGTACTTC